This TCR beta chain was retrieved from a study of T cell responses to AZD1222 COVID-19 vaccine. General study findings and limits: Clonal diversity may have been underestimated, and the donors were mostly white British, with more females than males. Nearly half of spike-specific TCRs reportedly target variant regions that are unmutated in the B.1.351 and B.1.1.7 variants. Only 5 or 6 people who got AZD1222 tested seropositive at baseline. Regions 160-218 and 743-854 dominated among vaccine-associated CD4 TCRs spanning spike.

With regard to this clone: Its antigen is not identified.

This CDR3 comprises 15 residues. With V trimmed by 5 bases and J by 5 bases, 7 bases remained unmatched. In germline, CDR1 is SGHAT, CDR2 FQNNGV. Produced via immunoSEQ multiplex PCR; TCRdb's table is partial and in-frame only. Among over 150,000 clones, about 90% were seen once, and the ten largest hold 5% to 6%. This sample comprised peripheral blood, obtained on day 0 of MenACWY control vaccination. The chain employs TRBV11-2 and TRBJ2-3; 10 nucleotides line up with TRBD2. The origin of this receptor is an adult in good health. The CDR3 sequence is CASSVSGRPVDTQYF. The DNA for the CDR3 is TGTGCCAGCAGCGTTAGCGGGAGGCCCGTAGATACGCAGTATTTT.